This TCR beta chain was sequenced for a study of multiple sclerosis patients with progressive multifocal leukoencephalopathy. CDR3 length: 13 amino acids. CDR1 is GTSNPN and CDR2 is SVGIG in the germline V gene (reference sequence). To note about this clone: Its antigen is not known. One end of the junction fails to match germline, which may point to a read error.

Time point of the sample: approximately twelve months of natalizumab therapy. Regarding the study as a whole: Clones expanded at PML were already present before and during natalizumab. Preferential TRBV-TRBJ pairings or common gene usage were not detected at PML. Less diverse TRB repertoires were suggested in most PML patients.

This was a survey-level run. Some clones are missing from TCRdb's copy, which holds only in-frame ones; the method was immunoSEQ multiplex PCR. The table lists around 25,000 clones, approximately 90% of them singletons. Specimen: PBMCs, collected from a patient treated with natalizumab. This chain links TRBV30 with TRBJ1-1; maybe TRBD1 (5 bases). The clonotype originates from a man aged 30-40 years with multiple sclerosis. The CDR3 sequence: CARSGAMNTEAFF. The CDR3 DNA reads TGTGCCCGGAGTGGGGCTATGAACACTGAAGCTTTCTTT.